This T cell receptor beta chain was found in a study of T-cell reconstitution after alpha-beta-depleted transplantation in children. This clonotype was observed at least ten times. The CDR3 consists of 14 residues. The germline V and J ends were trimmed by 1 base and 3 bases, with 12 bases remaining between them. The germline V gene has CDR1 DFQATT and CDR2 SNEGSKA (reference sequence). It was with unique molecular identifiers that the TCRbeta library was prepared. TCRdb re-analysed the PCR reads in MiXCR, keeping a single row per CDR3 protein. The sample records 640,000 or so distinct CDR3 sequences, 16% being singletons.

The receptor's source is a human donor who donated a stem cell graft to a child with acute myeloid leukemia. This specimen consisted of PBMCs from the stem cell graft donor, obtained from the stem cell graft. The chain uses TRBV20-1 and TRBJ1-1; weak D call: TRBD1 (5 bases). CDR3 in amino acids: CSARGAGRHTEAFF. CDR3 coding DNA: TGCAGTGCTAGAGGGGCAGGGCGGCACACTGAAGCTTTCTTT.